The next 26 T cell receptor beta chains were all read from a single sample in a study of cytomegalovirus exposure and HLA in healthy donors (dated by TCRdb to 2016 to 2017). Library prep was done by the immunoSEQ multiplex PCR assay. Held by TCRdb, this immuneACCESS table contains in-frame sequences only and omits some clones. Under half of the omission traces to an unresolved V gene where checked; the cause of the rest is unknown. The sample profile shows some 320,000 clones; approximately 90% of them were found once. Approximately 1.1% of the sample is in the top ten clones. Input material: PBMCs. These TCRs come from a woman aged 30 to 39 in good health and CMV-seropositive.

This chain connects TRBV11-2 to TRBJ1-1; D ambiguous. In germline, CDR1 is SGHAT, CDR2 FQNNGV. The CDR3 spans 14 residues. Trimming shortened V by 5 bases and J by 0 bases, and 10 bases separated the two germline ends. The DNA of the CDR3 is TGTGCCAGCAGCCTCCGGGCCATGAACACTGAAGCTTTCTTT. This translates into CASSLRAMNTEAFF.

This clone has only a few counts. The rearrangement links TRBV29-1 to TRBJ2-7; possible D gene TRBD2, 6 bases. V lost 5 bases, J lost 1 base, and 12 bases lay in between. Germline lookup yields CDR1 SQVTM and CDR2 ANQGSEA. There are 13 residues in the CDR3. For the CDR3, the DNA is TGCAGCGTTCAGCCAGGGACTTCCTACGAGCAGTACTTC. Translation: CSVQPGTSYEQYF.

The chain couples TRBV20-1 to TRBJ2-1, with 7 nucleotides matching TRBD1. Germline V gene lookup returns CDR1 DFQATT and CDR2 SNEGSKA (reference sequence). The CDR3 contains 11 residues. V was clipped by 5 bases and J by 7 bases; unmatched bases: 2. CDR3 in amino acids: CSALTGNEQFF. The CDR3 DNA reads TGCAGTGCTCTGACAGGGAATGAGCAGTTCTTC.

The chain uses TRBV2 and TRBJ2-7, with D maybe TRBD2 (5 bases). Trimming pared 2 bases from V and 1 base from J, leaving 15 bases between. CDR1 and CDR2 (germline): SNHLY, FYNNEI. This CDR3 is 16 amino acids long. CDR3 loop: CASSESRGFGSYEQYF. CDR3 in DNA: TGTGCCAGCAGTGAATCTAGAGGGTTCGGATCCTACGAGCAGTACTTC.

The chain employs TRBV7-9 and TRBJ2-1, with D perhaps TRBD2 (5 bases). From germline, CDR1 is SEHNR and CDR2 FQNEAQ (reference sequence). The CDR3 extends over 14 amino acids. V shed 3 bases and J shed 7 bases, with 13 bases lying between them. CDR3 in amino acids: CASSFSGSRNEQFF. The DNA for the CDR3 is TGTGCCAGCAGCTTTAGTGGGAGCAGGAATGAGCAGTTCTTC.

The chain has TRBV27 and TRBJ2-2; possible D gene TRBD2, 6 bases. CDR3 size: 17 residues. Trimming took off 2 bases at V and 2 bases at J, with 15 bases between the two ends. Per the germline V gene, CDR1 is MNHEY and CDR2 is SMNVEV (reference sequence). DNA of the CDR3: TGTGCCAGCAGTTTACGCGGGCGGGGTCTTAACACCGGGGAGCTGTTTTTT. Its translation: CASSLRGRGLNTGELFF.

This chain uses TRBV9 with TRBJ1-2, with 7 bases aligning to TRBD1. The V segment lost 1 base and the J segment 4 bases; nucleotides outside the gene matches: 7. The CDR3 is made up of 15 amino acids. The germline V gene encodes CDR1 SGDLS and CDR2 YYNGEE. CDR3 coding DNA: TGTGCCAGCAGCGTACGAGGGGGCGCGGGCTATGGCTACACCTTC. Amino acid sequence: CASSVRGGAGYGYTF.

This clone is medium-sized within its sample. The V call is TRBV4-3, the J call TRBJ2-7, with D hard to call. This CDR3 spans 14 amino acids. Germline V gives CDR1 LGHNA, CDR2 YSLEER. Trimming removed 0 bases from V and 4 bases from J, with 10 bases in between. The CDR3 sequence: CASSQDMGWYEQYF. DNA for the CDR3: TGCGCCAGCAGCCAAGATATGGGATGGTACGAGCAGTACTTC.

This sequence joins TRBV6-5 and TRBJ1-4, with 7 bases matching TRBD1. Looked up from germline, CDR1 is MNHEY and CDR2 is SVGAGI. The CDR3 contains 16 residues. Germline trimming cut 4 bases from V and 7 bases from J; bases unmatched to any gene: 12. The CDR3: CASSSYRDSGIEKLFF. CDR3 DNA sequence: TGTGCCAGCAGTTCTTACCGGGACAGTGGAATTGAAAAACTGTTTTTT.

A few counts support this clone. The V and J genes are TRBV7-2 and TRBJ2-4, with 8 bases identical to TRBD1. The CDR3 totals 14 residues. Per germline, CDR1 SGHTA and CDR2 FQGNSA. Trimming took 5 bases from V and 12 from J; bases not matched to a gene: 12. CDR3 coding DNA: TGTGCCAGCAGCCGCGCTCGGACAGGGACGCATCAGTACTTC. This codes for CASSRARTGTHQYF.

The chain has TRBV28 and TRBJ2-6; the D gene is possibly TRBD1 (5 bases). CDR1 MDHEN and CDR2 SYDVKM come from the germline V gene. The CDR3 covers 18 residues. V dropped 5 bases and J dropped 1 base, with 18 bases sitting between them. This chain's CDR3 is CASSQRQYWSSGANVLTF. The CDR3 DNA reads TGTGCCAGCAGTCAAAGACAGTATTGGTCATCTGGGGCCAACGTCCTGACTTTC.

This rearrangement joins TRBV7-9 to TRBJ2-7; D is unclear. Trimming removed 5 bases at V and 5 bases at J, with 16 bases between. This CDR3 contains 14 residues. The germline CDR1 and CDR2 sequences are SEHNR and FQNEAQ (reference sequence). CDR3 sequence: CASSPQPTHHEQYF. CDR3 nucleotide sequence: TGTGCCAGCAGCCCCCAGCCGACCCACCACGAGCAGTACTTC.

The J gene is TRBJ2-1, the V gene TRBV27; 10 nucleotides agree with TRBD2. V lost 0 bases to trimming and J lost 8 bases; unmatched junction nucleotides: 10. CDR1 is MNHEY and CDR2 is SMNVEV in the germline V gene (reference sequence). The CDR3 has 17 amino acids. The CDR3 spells CASSLSRTSGGWDEQFF. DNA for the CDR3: TGTGCCAGCAGTTTATCCCGGACTAGCGGAGGCTGGGATGAGCAGTTCTTC.

Here the CDR3 reads CASREWTGNSGANVLTF. For the CDR3, the DNA is TGTGCCAGCAGGGAGTGGACGGGAAACTCTGGGGCCAACGTCCTGACTTTC. The rearrangement links TRBV28 to TRBJ2-6, with D maybe TRBD2 (5 bases). The CDR3 contains 17 residues. With 6 bases removed from V and 0 bases from J, the gap between germline ends came to 15 bases. The germline V gene has CDR1 MDHEN and CDR2 SYDVKM.

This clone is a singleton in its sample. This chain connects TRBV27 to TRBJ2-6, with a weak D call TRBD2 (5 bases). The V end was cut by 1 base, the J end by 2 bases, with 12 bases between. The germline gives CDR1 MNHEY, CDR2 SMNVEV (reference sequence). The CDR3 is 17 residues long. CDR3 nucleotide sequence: TGTGCCAGCAGTTTATATGAGGGAATCCCTGGGGCCAACGTCCTGACTTTC. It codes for CASSLYEGIPGANVLTF.

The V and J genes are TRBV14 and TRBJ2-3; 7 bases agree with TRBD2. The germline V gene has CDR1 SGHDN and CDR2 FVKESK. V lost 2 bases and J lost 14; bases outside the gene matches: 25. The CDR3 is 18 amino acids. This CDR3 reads CASSQHRGLLLPGAQWYF. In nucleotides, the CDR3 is TGTGCCAGCAGCCAACACCGGGGACTACTATTGCCTGGGGCGCAATGGTATTTT.

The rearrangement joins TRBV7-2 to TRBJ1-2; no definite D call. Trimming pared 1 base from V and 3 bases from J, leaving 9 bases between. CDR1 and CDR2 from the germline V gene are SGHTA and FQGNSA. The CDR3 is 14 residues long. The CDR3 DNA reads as TGTGCCAGCAGCTTAGAACTCGTCGACTATGGCTACACCTTC. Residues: CASSLELVDYGYTF.

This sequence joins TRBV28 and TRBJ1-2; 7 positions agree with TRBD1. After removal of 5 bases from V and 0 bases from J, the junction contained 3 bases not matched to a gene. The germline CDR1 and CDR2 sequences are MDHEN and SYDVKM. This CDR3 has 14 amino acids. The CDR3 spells CASSPQGTNYGYTF. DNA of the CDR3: TGTGCCAGCAGTCCACAGGGGACTAACTATGGCTACACCTTC.

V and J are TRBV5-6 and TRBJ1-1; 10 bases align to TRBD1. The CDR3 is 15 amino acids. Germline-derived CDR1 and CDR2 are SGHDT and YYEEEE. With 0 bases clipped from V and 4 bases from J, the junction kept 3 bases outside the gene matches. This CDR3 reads CASSLGDRGLTEAFF. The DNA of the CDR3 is TGTGCCAGCAGCTTGGGGGACAGGGGTCTCACTGAAGCTTTCTTT.

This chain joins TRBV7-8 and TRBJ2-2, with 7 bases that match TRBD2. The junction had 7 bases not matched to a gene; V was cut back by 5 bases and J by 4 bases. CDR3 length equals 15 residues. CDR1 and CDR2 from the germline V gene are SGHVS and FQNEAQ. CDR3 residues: CASSPSGTTTGELFF. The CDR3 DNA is TGTGCCAGCAGCCCCTCCGGGACTACCACCGGGGAGCTGTTTTTT.

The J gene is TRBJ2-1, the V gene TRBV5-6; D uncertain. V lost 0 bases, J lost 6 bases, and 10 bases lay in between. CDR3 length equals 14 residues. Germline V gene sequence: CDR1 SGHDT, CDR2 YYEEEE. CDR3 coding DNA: TGTGCCAGCAGCTTGGGGGCTAACACCAATGAGCAGTTCTTC. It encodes CASSLGANTNEQFF.

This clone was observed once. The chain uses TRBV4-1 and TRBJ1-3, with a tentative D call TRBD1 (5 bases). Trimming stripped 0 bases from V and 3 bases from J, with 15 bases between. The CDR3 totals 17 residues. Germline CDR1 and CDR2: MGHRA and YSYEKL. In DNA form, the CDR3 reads TGCGCCAGCAGCCAAGACGTGGGGCAGCAGCTTGGAAACACCATATATTTT. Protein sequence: CASSQDVGQQLGNTIYF.

The CDR3 coding sequence is TGCAGCGGCCAAGTACAGGGTCAAGGCGATGGCTACACCTTC. Protein sequence: CSGQVQGQGDGYTF. The chain joins TRBV29-1 to TRBJ1-2; D possibly corresponds to TRBD1 (6 bases). CDR1 is SQVTM, CDR2 ANQGSEA, per germline. V shed 7 bases and J shed 6 bases, with 21 bases lying between them. CDR3 length: 14 amino acids. Together with reference TRBV29-1 and TRBJ1-2, the CDR3 gives the full variable domain: SAVISQKPSRDICQRGTSLTIQCQVDSQVTMMFWYRQQPGQSLTLIATANQGSEATYESGFVIDKFPISRPNLTFSTLTVSNMSPEDSSIYLCSGQVQGQGDGYTFGSGTRLTVV.

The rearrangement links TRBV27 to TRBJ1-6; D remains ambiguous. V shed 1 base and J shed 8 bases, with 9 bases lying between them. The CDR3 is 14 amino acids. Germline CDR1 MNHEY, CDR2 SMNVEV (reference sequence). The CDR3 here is CASSLLKGDSPLHF. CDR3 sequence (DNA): TGTGCCAGCAGTTTATTGAAGGGAGATTCACCCCTCCACTTT.

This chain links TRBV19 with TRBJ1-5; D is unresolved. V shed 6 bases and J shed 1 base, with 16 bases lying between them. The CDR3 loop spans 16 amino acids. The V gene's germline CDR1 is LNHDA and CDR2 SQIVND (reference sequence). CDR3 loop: CASRTTPGQSNQPQHF. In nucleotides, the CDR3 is TGTGCCAGTAGGACGACCCCCGGCCAGAGCAATCAGCCCCAGCATTTT.

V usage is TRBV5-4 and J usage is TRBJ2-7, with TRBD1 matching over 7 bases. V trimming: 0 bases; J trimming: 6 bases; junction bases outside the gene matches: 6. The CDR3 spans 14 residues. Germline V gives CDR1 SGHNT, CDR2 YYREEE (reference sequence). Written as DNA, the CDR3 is TGTGCCAGCAGCTTGGAGACAGGGAAGGGCGAGCAGTACTTC. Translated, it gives CASSLETGKGEQYF.